The 31 T cell receptor beta chains reported below all come from one sample, sequenced in a study of blood T cell repertoires in COVID-19. This table comes from immunoSEQ multiplex PCR, and its TCRdb copy is limited to in-frame clones, with some not included. The data show some 96,000 clones, approximately 86% seen once. The sequencing input was peripheral blood. Receptors were obtained from a man aged 80 or over with acute or convalescent COVID-19.

The V and J genes are TRBV7-2 and TRBJ1-1; D gene uncertain. From germline, CDR1 is SGHTA and CDR2 FQGNSA. The germline V and J ends were trimmed by 4 bases and 1 base, with 7 bases remaining between them. The CDR3 is made up of 13 amino acids. In DNA form, the CDR3 reads TGTGCCAGCAGCTGGGCCGCGAACACTGAAGCTTTCTTT. Amino acids: CASSWAANTEAFF.

The rearrangement links TRBV12-3 or TRBV12-4 to TRBJ2-5, with TRBD2 as a possible D gene (5 bases). Trimming took off 5 bases at V and 7 bases at J, with 11 bases between the two ends. This CDR3 spans 12 amino acids. CDR3 DNA sequence: TGTGCCAGCAGTCCCCCGGGGTGGACCCAGTACTTC. This codes for CASSPPGWTQYF.

The rearrangement links TRBV5-4 to TRBJ1-2; D gene ambiguous. This CDR3 has 13 residues. Trimming removed 0 bases at V and 4 bases at J, with 7 bases between. CDR1 is SGHNT and CDR2 is YYREEE in the germline V gene (reference sequence). In nucleotides, the CDR3 is TGTGCCAGCAGCTTGGACAGTGCCTATGGCTACACCTTC. Its translation is CASSLDSAYGYTF. The full variable domain, in which reference TRBV5-4 and TRBJ1-2 provide the parts outside the CDR3, is ETGVTQSPTHLIKTRGQQVTLRCSSQSGHNTVSWYQQALGQGPQFIFQYYREEENGRGNFPPRFSGLQFPNYSSELNVNALELDDSALYLCASSLDSAYGYTFGSGTRLTVV.

This chain joins TRBV28 and TRBJ2-3; TRBD2 aligns across 12 bases. In germline, CDR1 is MDHEN, CDR2 SYDVKM. The CDR3 totals 16 residues. With V trimmed by 3 bases and J by 1 base, 2 bases remained unmatched. Written as DNA, the CDR3 is TGTGCCAGCAGTTTCCTAGCGGGAGGGGGCACAGATACGCAGTATTTT. It specifies CASSFLAGGGTDTQYF.

This clone showed up just once. CDR3 protein: CASSKTGTGGNQPQHF. CDR3 DNA: TGTGCCAGCTCAAAAACCGGGACAGGGGGCAATCAGCCCCAGCATTTT. V usage is TRBV18 and J usage is TRBJ1-5, with 10 bases identical to TRBD1. The length of the CDR3 is 16 residues. V shed 5 bases, J shed 2 bases, and the junction held 6 bases outside the gene matches. Looked up from germline, CDR1 is KGHSH and CDR2 is LQKENI. Full variable domain (missing parts from reference TRBV18 and TRBJ1-5): NAGVMQNPRHLVRRRGQEARLRCSPMKGHSHVYWYRQLPEEGLKFMVYLQKENIIDESGMPKERFSAEFPKEGPSILRIQQVVRGDSAAYFCASSKTGTGGNQPQHFGDGTRLSIL.

V and J are TRBV28 and TRBJ1-2, with 10 bases that match TRBD1. In germline, CDR1 is MDHEN, CDR2 SYDVKM. The CDR3 has 15 residues. V lost 8 bases to trimming and J lost 4 bases; unmatched junction nucleotides: 10. CDR3 region: CASATPTGGIYGYTF. CDR3 DNA sequence: TGTGCCAGCGCGACCCCGACAGGGGGCATCTATGGCTACACCTTC.

The rearrangement links TRBV6-5 to TRBJ1-1; D unclear. Germline V CDR1 and CDR2: MNHEY, SVGAGI. The CDR3 has 13 amino acids. Trimming left V 7 bases short and J 4 bases short, with 13 bases between. CDR3 nucleotides: TGTGCCAGCACCCAACGCCAGGCCACTGAAGCTTTCTTT. This gives the protein CASTQRQATEAFF.

The chain uses TRBV29-1 and TRBJ1-6; 8 positions match TRBD1. This CDR3 contains 13 residues. The V and J ends lost 5 bases and 10 bases, in that order; junction bases with no gene match: 7. Germline V gene data show CDR1 as SQVTM and CDR2 as ANQGSEA. For the CDR3, the DNA is TGCAGCGTTCTTGACAGGGGTACATCACCCCTCCACTTT. As protein: CSVLDRGTSPLHF.

V is TRBV30 and J is TRBJ1-2; no clear D gene. The CDR3 is 11 residues long. CDR1 and CDR2 from the germline V gene are GTSNPN and SVGIG (reference sequence). V lost 2 bases and J lost 8, with 9 bases in between. The CDR3 DNA sequence: TGTGCCTGGAGTTTCGCACAGGGCTACACCTTC. It codes for CAWSFAQGYTF.

The rearrangement uses TRBV29-1 and TRBJ2-5; possible D gene TRBD1, 5 bases. CDR1 is SQVTM and CDR2 is ANQGSEA in the germline V gene. The V end was cut by 4 bases, the J end by 6 bases, with 15 bases between. The length of the CDR3 is 13 residues. This chain's CDR3 is CSVVLQGSKTQYF. Written as DNA, the CDR3 is TGCAGCGTTGTATTGCAGGGTAGCAAGACCCAGTACTTC.

The rearrangement links TRBV3-1 (or the pseudogene TRBV3-2) to TRBJ2-3; 8 nucleotides align to TRBD2. CDR1 is LGHDT, CDR2 YNNKEL, per germline (reference sequence). J was trimmed by 6 bases and V by 2 bases; bases with no gene match: 4. The CDR3 is 14 residues long. CDR3 residues: CASSQNGRADTQYF. DNA of the CDR3: TGTGCCAGCAGCCAAAACGGGAGGGCCGATACGCAGTATTTT.

This sequence joins TRBV27 and TRBJ2-7, with D perhaps matching TRBD1 (5 bases). Per germline, CDR1 MNHEY and CDR2 SMNVEV (reference sequence). The ends were cut back, 8 bases at V and 8 bases at J, with 10 bases in the middle. This CDR3 region has 10 residues. The DNA for the CDR3 is TGTGCCAGCGACCCAGGGAAGCAGTACTTC. Its translation is CASDPGKQYF.

The CDR3 spells CASTDTGGEETQYF. CDR3 nucleotide sequence: TGTGCCAGCACCGACACAGGGGGCGAGGAGACCCAGTACTTC. The J gene is TRBJ2-5, the V gene TRBV25-1; TRBD1 matches at 9 bases. The V gene end was trimmed by 7 bases and the J gene end by 5 bases; junction bases not matched to a gene: 8. The CDR3 consists of 14 residues. Germline V gene sequence: CDR1 MGHDK, CDR2 SYGVNS.

V and J are TRBV5-8 and TRBJ2-7; D gene unclear. Germline CDR1 reads SGHTS; CDR2 reads YDEGEE. This CDR3 is 15 amino acids long. Trimming took off 0 bases at V and 1 base at J, with 11 bases between the two ends. Here the CDR3 DNA reads TGTGCCAGCAGCTTGGACTTCGAGAGGTCCTACGAGCAGTACTTC. Its protein is CASSLDFERSYEQYF.

The table lists this clone with a few counts. The gene calls are TRBV18 and TRBJ1-2, with 10 bases aligning to TRBD1. The germline gives CDR1 KGHSH, CDR2 LQKENI. The trim removed 0 bases at V and 3 bases at J, leaving 1 base unmatched. The CDR3 runs 15 residues. The CDR3 loop reads CASSPPGQGYYGYTF. DNA of the CDR3: TGTGCCAGCTCACCACCGGGACAGGGGTACTATGGCTACACCTTC. Complete variable domain (other parts from reference TRBV18 and TRBJ1-2): NAGVMQNPRHLVRRRGQEARLRCSPMKGHSHVYWYRQLPEEGLKFMVYLQKENIIDESGMPKERFSAEFPKEGPSILRIQQVVRGDSAAYFCASSPPGQGYYGYTFGSGTRLTVV.

Only one count was recorded for this clone. The chain is built from TRBV5-6 and TRBJ2-6, with 7 bases matching TRBD2. CDR3 size: 18 residues. The germline gives CDR1 SGHDT, CDR2 YYEEEE. Trimming at V came to 2 bases and at J to 0 bases, leaving 8 bases not matched to a gene. CDR3 bases: TGTGCCAGCAGCTTACCGGGACTACCCCTCTCTGGGGCCAACGTCCTGACTTTC. Translating it yields CASSLPGLPLSGANVLTF.

The chain employs TRBV11-3 and TRBJ2-5; 7 bases are a match to TRBD2. The V gene's germline CDR1 is SGHNT and CDR2 YENEEA. V lost 1 base to trimming and J lost 3 bases; unmatched junction nucleotides: 5. CDR3 length: 15 amino acids. This CDR3 reads CASSLGAGAKETQYF. The CDR3 DNA follows: TGTGCCAGCAGCTTAGGTGCGGGAGCAAAAGAGACCCAGTACTTC.

This chain's CDR3 is CASSTTGTGYTF. The CDR3 DNA sequence: TGTGCCAGCAGCACGACAGGAACTGGCTACACCTTC. J is TRBJ1-2 and V is TRBV6-1; tentative D call: TRBD1 (6 bases). Trimming took off 6 bases at V and 7 bases at J, with 12 bases between the two ends. Germline V CDR1 and CDR2: MNHNS, SASEGT. The CDR3 has 12 amino acids.

The chain has TRBV5-1 and TRBJ2-3, with D unresolved. V gave up 0 bases and J gave up 4 bases, with 6 bases separating them. The germline V gene has CDR1 SGHRS and CDR2 YFSETQ. The length of the CDR3 is 13 residues. The CDR3 nucleotides read TGCGCCAGCAGCTTGGCTTCCGCAGATACGCAGTATTTT. Its protein product is CASSLASADTQYF.

The chain combines TRBV6-1 with TRBJ2-5, with 7 bases that match TRBD1. CDR3 size: 13 residues. After removal of 2 bases from V and 7 bases from J, the junction contained 4 bases not matched to a gene. In germline, CDR1 is MNHNS, CDR2 SASEGT. CDR3 nucleotides: TGTGCCAGCAGTGAAATCGCAGGGGGGACCCAGTACTTC. Its translation: CASSEIAGGTQYF.

This chain links TRBV19 with TRBJ2-2, with D perhaps matching TRBD1 (6 bases). This CDR3 contains 14 residues. Germline V lookup: CDR1 LNHDA, CDR2 SQIVND (reference sequence). Trimming removed 4 bases from V and 6 bases from J, with 12 bases in between. Here the CDR3 DNA reads TGTGCCAGTAGTAGGGGGCTCGGGGCCGGGGAGCTGTTTTTT. Amino acids: CASSRGLGAGELFF.

The rearrangement joins TRBV7-9 to TRBJ2-1, with 7 bases identical to TRBD2. The CDR3 covers 17 residues. Germline V gene sequence: CDR1 SEHNR, CDR2 FQNEAQ (reference sequence). The V and J ends lost 1 base and 6 bases, in that order; junction bases with no gene match: 12. This CDR3 is CASSLGSVGGPGNEQFF. The CDR3 DNA reads TGTGCCAGCAGCTTAGGTTCGGTGGGAGGGCCAGGCAATGAGCAGTTCTTC.

This clone has more than one count but fewer than ten. The chain recombines TRBV19 with TRBJ1-2; TRBD1 is a possible D gene (5 bases). Germline V CDR1 and CDR2: LNHDA, SQIVND (reference sequence). This CDR3 region has 13 residues. V was trimmed by 3 bases and J by 3 bases, leaving 8 bases between them. As DNA, the CDR3 is TGTGCCAGTAGTATTGGGACTGACTATGGCTACACCTTC. Translation gives CASSIGTDYGYTF.

V gene TRBV5-1 combines with J gene TRBJ2-3; maybe TRBD1 (5 bases). There are 15 residues in the CDR3. Trimming stripped 3 bases from V and 6 bases from J, with 17 bases between. The germline gives CDR1 SGHRS, CDR2 YFSETQ. The CDR3 region has the DNA TGCGCCAGCAGCTGGGATACTAACAGGATCGATACGCAGTATTTT. Translation gives CASSWDTNRIDTQYF.

This clone was found once. The chain recombines TRBV7-2 with TRBJ1-1; D gene unclear. CDR3 length: 13 amino acids. Trimming took 8 bases from V and 6 from J, leaving 16 bases between them. CDR1 and CDR2 from the germline V gene are SGHTA and FQGNSA. CDR3 protein: CASSGGLVAEAFF. CDR3 in DNA: TGTGCCAGCTCTGGAGGCCTAGTGGCTGAAGCTTTCTTT.

The CDR3 sequence: CASMPFWARSNQPQHF. CDR3 coding DNA: TGTGCCAGTATGCCTTTTTGGGCCAGGAGCAATCAGCCCCAGCATTTT. The V and J genes are TRBV19 and TRBJ1-5; D not certain. Between the trimmed V and J ends, which lost 7 bases and 1 base, there was a span of 17 bases. The V gene's germline CDR1 is LNHDA and CDR2 SQIVND (reference sequence). The CDR3 runs to 16 residues.

V usage is TRBV10-3 and J usage is TRBJ2-1; 8 nucleotides line up with TRBD2. The length of the CDR3 is 14 residues. The J segment lost 6 bases and the V segment lost 4 bases, leaving 5 bases of the junction unmatched. Germline V CDR1 and CDR2: ENHRY, SYGVKD. CDR3 loop: CAISGREVGNEQFF. For the CDR3, the DNA is TGTGCCATCAGTGGGCGGGAGGTTGGCAATGAGCAGTTCTTC.

V is TRBV6-1 and J is TRBJ2-5; D is perhaps TRBD1 (5 bases). The CDR3 is 14 amino acids. CDR1 is MNHNS, CDR2 SASEGT, per germline. Trimming removed 1 base at V and 5 bases at J, with 11 bases between. CDR3 DNA: TGTGCCAGCAGTGAAGGCAGGGTCCCCGAGACCCAGTACTTC. The encoded protein is CASSEGRVPETQYF.

The V gene is TRBV7-9, the J gene TRBJ1-2; D is perhaps TRBD1 (6 bases). V gave up 4 bases and J gave up 7 bases, with 10 bases separating them. The V gene's germline CDR1 is SEHNR and CDR2 FQNEAQ (reference sequence). The CDR3 loop spans 12 amino acids. This CDR3 reads CASSSETGGYTF. The DNA of the CDR3 is TGTGCCAGCAGCTCGGAGACAGGTGGCTACACCTTC.

This rearrangement joins TRBV7-3 to TRBJ2-2; TRBD2 matches at 11 bases. The germline gives CDR1 SGHTA, CDR2 FQGTGA. CDR3 size: 16 residues. J gave up 6 bases and V 4 bases, and 7 bases lay outside the gene matches. The CDR3 sequence is CASSSTSGSSSGELFF. The CDR3 DNA is TGTGCCAGCAGCTCAACTAGCGGGAGTTCGTCCGGGGAGCTGTTTTTT.

This clone was detected only once. V gene TRBV2 combines with J gene TRBJ1-2, with D possibly matching TRBD1 (5 bases). Germline values: CDR1 SNHLY, CDR2 FYNNEI. This CDR3 comprises 13 residues. V lost 5 bases to trimming and J lost 4 bases, with 11 bases between them. The CDR3 sequence: CASSPDRLYGYTF. DNA of the CDR3: TGTGCCAGCAGTCCAGACAGACTCTATGGCTACACCTTC.